The 24 T cell receptor beta chains below come from one sample, sequenced in a study of cytotoxic CD8 clonotypes in ibrutinib-treated CLL. Data came from immunoSEQ multiplex PCR; TCRdb stores just in-frame clones and leaves some out. The sample consists of some 140,000 clones, less than 90% of them appearing once. This sample comprised PBMCs, obtained after 24 months of ibrutinib treatment. All receptors come from a human donor with chronic lymphocytic leukemia.

V is TRBV4-3 and J is TRBJ2-2; no definite D call. The V gene lost 4 bases and the J gene lost 7 bases, with 10 bases spanning the gap. Germline V gene lookup returns CDR1 LGHNA and CDR2 YSLEER. This CDR3 is built from 13 residues. In DNA, the CDR3 is TGCGCCAGCAGCCGCCTCCTTGGCGGGGAGCTGTTTTTT. Translating it yields CASSRLLGGELFF.

The chain recombines TRBV5-4 with TRBJ2-5, with TRBD1 matching over 8 bases. TRBJ2-7 explains the end of the DNA better; the J call may be wrong. CDR3 length: 14 residues. Germline V lookup: CDR1 SGHNT, CDR2 YYREEE (reference sequence). The CDR3: CASSHGQGYYEQYF. Here the CDR3 DNA reads TGTGCCAGCAGCCACGGACAGGGCTACTACGAGCAGTACTTC.

The chain uses TRBV4-3 and TRBJ1-4, with 8 bases identical to TRBD1. The CDR3 extends over 19 amino acids. V shed 4 bases and J 3 bases; nucleotides not matched to a gene: 16. The germline V gene has CDR1 LGHNA and CDR2 YSLEER. The CDR3 DNA is TGCGCCAGCAGCCTCATACGGACAGGGTTTGGTTCAGCTAATGAAAAACTGTTTTTT. The encoded protein is CASSLIRTGFGSANEKLFF.

This clone was recorded once. The V and J genes are TRBV7-2 and TRBJ1-2; no definite D call. There are 15 residues in the CDR3. Germline CDR1 SGHTA, CDR2 FQGNSA. V gave up 4 bases and J gave up 7 bases, with 19 bases separating them. For the CDR3, the DNA is TGTGCCAGCAGCTCCCCCAGAGGGCATGGGAGTGGCTACACCTTC. Its translation: CASSSPRGHGSGYTF.

V gene TRBV5-1 combines with J gene TRBJ2-7, with 9 positions matching TRBD1. CDR1 is SGHRS and CDR2 is YFSETQ in the germline V gene. The CDR3 spans 15 residues. V dropped 3 bases and J dropped 2; count of bases not matched to a gene: 6. CDR3 residues: CASSSWGTGTYEQYF. CDR3 sequence (DNA): TGCGCCAGCAGCTCTTGGGGGACAGGGACCTACGAGCAGTACTTC.

This clone was seen more than once but under ten times. The chain uses TRBV9 and TRBJ1-1, with D perhaps matching TRBD1 (6 bases). The CDR3 contains 12 residues. Germline CDR1 SGDLS, CDR2 YYNGEE. V was pared by 4 bases and J by 8 bases, with 12 bases between. The CDR3 DNA is TGTGCCAGCAGCCCCGGGACAACCGAAGCTTTCTTT. It specifies CASSPGTTEAFF.

For the CDR3, the DNA is TGTGCCAGCATACTAACCCCATGGGGGGGCTTGAACACTGAAGCTTTCTTT. Translating gives CASILTPWGGLNTEAFF. V and J are TRBV7-3 and TRBJ1-1; TRBD1 might be the D (6 bases). CDR3 length equals 17 residues. V was shortened by 7 bases and J by 0 bases, with 21 bases between the two germline ends. Germline assignment: CDR1 SGHTA and CDR2 FQGTGA.

This clone was counted once. This chain connects TRBV6-5 to TRBJ2-7, with 10 bases that match TRBD1. The CDR3 runs to 13 residues. The trim removed 6 bases at V and 7 bases at J, leaving 6 bases unmatched. Germline-derived CDR1 and CDR2 are MNHEY and SVGAGI. In DNA form, the CDR3 reads TGTGCCAGCAGAGACAGGGGGCTTAGTGAGCAGTACTTC. This sequence encodes CASRDRGLSEQYF.

This chain connects TRBV6-5 to TRBJ2-7; no reliable D call. Germline loops: CDR1 MNHEY, CDR2 SVGAGI. Trimming took off 0 bases at V and 6 bases at J, with 12 bases between the two ends. This CDR3 has 14 amino acids. CDR3 residues: CASSYSISLGEQYF. The CDR3 nucleotides read TGTGCCAGCAGTTACTCGATTTCTCTGGGCGAGCAGTACTTC.

The chain is built from TRBV7-7 and TRBJ2-5; no definite D call. Per the germline V gene, CDR1 is SSHAT and CDR2 is FNYEAQ (reference sequence). The CDR3 runs 14 residues. V shed 2 bases and J shed 5 bases, with 12 bases lying between them. The CDR3 sequence is CASSLSSPGETQYF. The CDR3 nucleotides read TGTGCCAGCAGCTTAAGTTCCCCCGGGGAGACCCAGTACTTC.

This rearrangement joins TRBV9 to TRBJ2-2; D possibly corresponds to TRBD1 (5 bases). This CDR3 spans 14 amino acids. In germline, CDR1 is SGDLS, CDR2 YYNGEE. The V and J ends lost 5 bases and 7 bases respectively, with 15 bases between them. CDR3: CASRRETVLGELFF. CDR3 in DNA: TGTGCCAGCAGACGAGAGACAGTTCTCGGGGAGCTGTTTTTT.

This chain links TRBV7-8 with TRBJ1-3; no clear D gene. The CDR3 consists of 14 residues. Trimming removed 4 bases from V and 2 bases from J, with 9 bases in between. From germline, CDR1 is SGHVS and CDR2 FQNEAQ. The CDR3 DNA reads as TGTGCCAGCAGCTACGTTCCTACTGGAAACACCATATATTTT. This encodes CASSYVPTGNTIYF.

V usage is TRBV11-2 and J usage is TRBJ1-3, with D maybe TRBD1 (5 bases). Germline loops: CDR1 SGHAT, CDR2 FQNNGV. CDR3 size: 14 residues. Trimming removed 5 bases from V and 2 bases from J, with 10 bases in between. The CDR3 DNA is TGTGCCAGCAGCCCAGGGACGACTGGAAACACCATATATTTT. Translated: CASSPGTTGNTIYF.

The chain uses TRBV14 and TRBJ1-1, with no clear D. The CDR3 has 15 amino acids. Trimming removed 1 base from V and 5 bases from J, with 14 bases in between. Germline V lookup: CDR1 SGHDN, CDR2 FVKESK. DNA of the CDR3: TGTGCCAGCAGCCAAGGGGTGAGAGGGAAAACTGAAGCTTTCTTT. The encoded protein is CASSQGVRGKTEAFF.

The V and J genes are TRBV6-1 and TRBJ2-2; D is uncertain. With 6 bases removed from V and 6 bases from J, the gap between germline ends came to 11 bases. CDR1 is MNHNS and CDR2 is SASEGT in the germline V gene. The CDR3 contains 13 residues. CDR3 sequence (DNA): TGTGCCAGCAGCGAGCATCCGCCCGGGGAGCTGTTTTTT. This codes for CASSEHPPGELFF.

The gene calls are TRBV19 and TRBJ2-7, with 7 nucleotides matching TRBD1. J lost 0 bases, V lost 6 bases, and 8 bases had no gene match. The CDR3 length is 15 residues. Germline CDR1 LNHDA, CDR2 SQIVND (reference sequence). Here the CDR3 reads CASSLGTVSSYEQYF. CDR3 DNA: TGTGCCAGTAGCCTCGGGACAGTCAGCTCCTACGAGCAGTACTTC.

This clone was seen once. This chain uses TRBV28 with TRBJ1-2, with TRBD1 as a possible D gene (6 bases). The CDR3 sequence is 13 residues long. Germline V gives CDR1 MDHEN, CDR2 SYDVKM. Between the trimmed V and J ends, which lost 7 bases and 6 bases, there was a span of 15 bases. The CDR3 sequence is CASTSQGFHGYTF. The CDR3 bases are TGTGCCAGCACCTCACAGGGTTTCCATGGCTACACCTTC.

The rearrangement links TRBV6-5 to TRBJ1-4; TRBD1 matches at 12 bases. The trim removed 5 bases at V and 5 bases at J, leaving 0 bases unmatched. Germline V gene lookup returns CDR1 MNHEY and CDR2 SVGAGI. The CDR3 is 14 amino acids. CDR3 region: CASSGTGGNEKLFF. CDR3 DNA sequence: TGTGCCAGCAGTGGGACAGGGGGCAATGAAAAACTGTTTTTT.

This rearrangement joins TRBV29-1 to TRBJ2-5, with a tentative D call TRBD2 (6 bases). V was trimmed by 6 bases and J by 1 base, leaving 12 bases between them. The CDR3 is made up of 13 amino acids. Per germline, CDR1 SQVTM and CDR2 ANQGSEA. The CDR3 bases are TGCAGCGTGGGACGGGGGACCCAAGAGACCCAGTACTTC. As protein: CSVGRGTQETQYF. The full variable domain, with the rest looked up from reference TRBV29-1 and TRBJ2-5, is SAVISQKPSRDICQRGTSLTIQCQVDSQVTMMFWYRQQPGQSLTLIATANQGSEATYESGFVIDKFPISRPNLTFSTLTVSNMSPEDSSIYLCSVGRGTQETQYFGPGTRLLVL.

This clone has only one observation. This sequence joins TRBV7-2 and TRBJ1-1; perhaps TRBD1 as D (5 bases). Germline V gene sequence: CDR1 SGHTA, CDR2 FQGNSA. Trimming shortened V by 3 bases and J by 1 base, and 15 bases separated the two germline ends. This CDR3 has 16 amino acids. This CDR3 reads CASSLTVWGRNTEAFF. In nucleotides, the CDR3 is TGTGCCAGCAGCTTGACTGTTTGGGGCAGGAACACTGAAGCTTTCTTT.

The V call is TRBV11-2, the J call TRBJ2-3; 9 nucleotides align to TRBD2. The V gene end was trimmed by 2 bases and the J gene end by 2 bases; junction bases not matched to a gene: 2. This CDR3 spans 15 amino acids. Germline loops: CDR1 SGHAT, CDR2 FQNNGV. CDR3 DNA sequence: TGTGCCAGCAGCTTACTAGCGGGGTACACAGATACGCAGTATTTT. Translated: CASSLLAGYTDTQYF.

The rearrangement links TRBV7-2 to TRBJ1-2; the match to TRBD1 covers 7 bases. Looked up from germline, CDR1 is SGHTA and CDR2 is FQGNSA. The CDR3 loop spans 17 amino acids. The trim removed 2 bases at V and 2 bases at J, leaving 11 bases unmatched. The chain's CDR3 is CASSLSLLPTGNYGYTF. CDR3 DNA sequence: TGTGCCAGCAGCTTATCCCTCTTACCGACAGGGAACTATGGCTACACCTTC.

This clone was detected a few times. The sample contains more than one DNA sequence encoding this CDR3. V gene TRBV11-2 combines with J gene TRBJ2-6, with a tentative D call TRBD2 (5 bases). Germline CDR1 reads SGHAT; CDR2 reads FQNNGV. V dropped 2 bases and J dropped 1 base, with 6 bases sitting between them. The CDR3 contains 15 residues. Here the CDR3 DNA reads TGTGCCAGCAGCTTACGAGGGTCTGGGGCCAACGTCCTGACTTTC. It encodes CASSLRGSGANVLTF.

V is TRBV12-5 and J is TRBJ2-1, with D possibly being TRBD2 (5 bases). Trimming removed 0 bases from V and 3 bases from J, with 12 bases in between. The CDR3 is made up of 16 amino acids. Germline V gene lookup returns CDR1 LGHNT and CDR2 FRNRAP. In DNA, the CDR3 is TGTGCTAGTGGTTTGGTACTCGGGGTCCACTACAATGAGCAGTTCTTC. It specifies CASGLVLGVHYNEQFF. The whole variable domain, filled in from reference TRBV12-5 and TRBJ2-1, reads DARVTQTPRHKVTEMGQEVTMRCQPILGHNTVFWYRQTMMQGLELLAYFRNRAPLDDSGMPKDRFSAEMPDATLATLKIQPSEPRDSAVYFCASGLVLGVHYNEQFFGPGTRLTVL.